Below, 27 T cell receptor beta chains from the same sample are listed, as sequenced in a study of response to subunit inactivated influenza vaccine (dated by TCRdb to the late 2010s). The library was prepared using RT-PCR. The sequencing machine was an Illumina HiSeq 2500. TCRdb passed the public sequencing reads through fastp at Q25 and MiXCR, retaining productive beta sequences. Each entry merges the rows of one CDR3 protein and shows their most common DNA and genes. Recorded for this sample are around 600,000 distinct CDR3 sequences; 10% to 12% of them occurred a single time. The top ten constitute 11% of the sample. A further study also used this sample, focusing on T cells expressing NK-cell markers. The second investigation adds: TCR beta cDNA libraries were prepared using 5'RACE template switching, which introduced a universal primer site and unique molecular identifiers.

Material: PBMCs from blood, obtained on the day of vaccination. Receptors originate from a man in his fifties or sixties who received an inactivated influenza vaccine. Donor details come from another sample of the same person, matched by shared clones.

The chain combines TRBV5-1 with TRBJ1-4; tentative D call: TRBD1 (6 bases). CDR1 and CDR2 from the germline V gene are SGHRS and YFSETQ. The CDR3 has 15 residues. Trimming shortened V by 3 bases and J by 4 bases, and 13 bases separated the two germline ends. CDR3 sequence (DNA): TGCGCCAGCAGCTCAACAGGGAGGGGTAATGAAAAACTGTTTTTT. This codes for CASSSTGRGNEKLFF.

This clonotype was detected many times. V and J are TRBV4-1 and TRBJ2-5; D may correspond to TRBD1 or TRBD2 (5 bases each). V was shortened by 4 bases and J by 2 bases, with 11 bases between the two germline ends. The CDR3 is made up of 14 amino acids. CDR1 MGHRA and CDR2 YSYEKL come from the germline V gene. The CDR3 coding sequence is TGCGCCAGCAGCCGGGGACGGCTTCAAGAGACCCAGTACTTC. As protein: CASSRGRLQETQYF.

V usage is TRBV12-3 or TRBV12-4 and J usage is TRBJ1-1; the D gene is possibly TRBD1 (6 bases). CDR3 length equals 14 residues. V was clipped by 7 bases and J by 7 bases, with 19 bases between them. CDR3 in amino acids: CASTDSQGLVEAFF. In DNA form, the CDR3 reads TGTGCCAGCACCGATTCACAGGGTCTCGTTGAAGCTTTCTTT.

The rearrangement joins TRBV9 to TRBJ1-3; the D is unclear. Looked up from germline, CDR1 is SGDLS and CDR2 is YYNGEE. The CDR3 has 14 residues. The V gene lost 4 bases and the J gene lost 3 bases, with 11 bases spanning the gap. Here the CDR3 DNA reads TGTGCCAGCAGCCCGAGGACGGATGGAAACACCATATATTTT. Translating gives CASSPRTDGNTIYF.

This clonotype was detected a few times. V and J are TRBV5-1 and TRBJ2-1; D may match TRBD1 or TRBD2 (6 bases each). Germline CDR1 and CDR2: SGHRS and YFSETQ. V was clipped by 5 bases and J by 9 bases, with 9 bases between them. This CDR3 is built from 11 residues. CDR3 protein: CASSRGPEQFF. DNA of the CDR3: TGCGCCAGCAGTCGGGGGCCTGAGCAGTTCTTC.

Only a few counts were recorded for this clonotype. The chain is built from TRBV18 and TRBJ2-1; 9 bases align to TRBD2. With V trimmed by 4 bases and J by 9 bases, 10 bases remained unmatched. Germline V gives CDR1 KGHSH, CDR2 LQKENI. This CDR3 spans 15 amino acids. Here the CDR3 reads CASSLAGARLIEQFF. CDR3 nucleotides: TGTGCCAGCTCACTAGCGGGGGCCCGTCTAATTGAGCAGTTCTTC.

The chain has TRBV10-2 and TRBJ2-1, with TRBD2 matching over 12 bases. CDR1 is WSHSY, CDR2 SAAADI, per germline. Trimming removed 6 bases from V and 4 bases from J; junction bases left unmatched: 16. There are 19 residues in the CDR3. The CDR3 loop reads CASRAAWLTSGRGYNEQFF. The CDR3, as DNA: TGCGCCAGCAGGGCCGCCTGGCTGACTAGCGGGAGAGGGTACAATGAGCAGTTCTTC.

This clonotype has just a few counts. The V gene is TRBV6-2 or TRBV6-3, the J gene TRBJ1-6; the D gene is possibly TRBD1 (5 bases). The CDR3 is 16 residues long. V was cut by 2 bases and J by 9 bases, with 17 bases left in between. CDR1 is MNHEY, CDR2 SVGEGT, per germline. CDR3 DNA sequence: TGTGCCAGCAGTTACCGAGAGCCGGTGAGGGGTTCACCCCTCCACTTT. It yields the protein CASSYREPVRGSPLHF.

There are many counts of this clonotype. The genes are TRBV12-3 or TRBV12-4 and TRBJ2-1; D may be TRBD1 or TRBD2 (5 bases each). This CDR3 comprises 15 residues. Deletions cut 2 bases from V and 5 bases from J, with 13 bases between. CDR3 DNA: TGTGCCAGCAGTTTATTTGGGACGACAAACAATGAGCAGTTCTTC. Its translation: CASSLFGTTNNEQFF.

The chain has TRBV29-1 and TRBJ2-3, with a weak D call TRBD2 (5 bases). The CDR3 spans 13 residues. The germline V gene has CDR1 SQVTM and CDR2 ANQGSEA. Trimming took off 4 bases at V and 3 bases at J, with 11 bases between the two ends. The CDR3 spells CSVGDRGTDTQYF. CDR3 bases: TGCAGCGTTGGAGACCGGGGTACAGATACGCAGTATTTT.

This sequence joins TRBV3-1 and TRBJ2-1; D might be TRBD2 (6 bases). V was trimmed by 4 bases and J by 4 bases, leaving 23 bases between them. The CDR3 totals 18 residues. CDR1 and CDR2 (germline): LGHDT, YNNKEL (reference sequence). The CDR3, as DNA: TGTGCCAGCAGCCTCGTTCCGGACTACCTAAATTTTTACAATGAGCAGTTCTTC. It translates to CASSLVPDYLNFYNEQFF.

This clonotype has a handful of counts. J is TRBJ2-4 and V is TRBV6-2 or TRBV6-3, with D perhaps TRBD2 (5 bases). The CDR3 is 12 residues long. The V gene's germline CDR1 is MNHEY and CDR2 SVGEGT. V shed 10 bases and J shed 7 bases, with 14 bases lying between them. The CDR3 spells CATRGFGNIQYF. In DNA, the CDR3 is TGTGCCACCCGAGGGTTTGGGAACATTCAGTACTTC.

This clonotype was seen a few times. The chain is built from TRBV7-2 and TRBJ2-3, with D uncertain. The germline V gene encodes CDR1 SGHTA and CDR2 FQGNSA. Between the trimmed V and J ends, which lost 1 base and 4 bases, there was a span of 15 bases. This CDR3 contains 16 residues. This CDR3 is CASSLGNLGSADTQYF. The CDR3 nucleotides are TGTGCCAGCAGCTTAGGTAATCTGGGATCAGCAGATACGCAGTATTTT.

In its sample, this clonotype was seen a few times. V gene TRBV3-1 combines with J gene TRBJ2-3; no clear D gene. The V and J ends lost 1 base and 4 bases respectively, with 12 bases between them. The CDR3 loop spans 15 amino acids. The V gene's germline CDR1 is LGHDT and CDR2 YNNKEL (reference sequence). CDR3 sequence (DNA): TGTGCCAGCAGCCAAGCCACTTCCTTGGCAGATACGCAGTATTTT. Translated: CASSQATSLADTQYF.

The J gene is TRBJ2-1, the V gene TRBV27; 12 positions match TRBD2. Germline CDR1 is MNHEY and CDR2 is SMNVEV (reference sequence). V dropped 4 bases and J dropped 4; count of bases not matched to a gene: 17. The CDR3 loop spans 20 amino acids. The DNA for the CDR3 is TGTGCCAGCAGTTCAACACGGGTAAGACTAGCGGGAGCGGGTTACAATGAGCAGTTCTTC. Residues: CASSSTRVRLAGAGYNEQFF.

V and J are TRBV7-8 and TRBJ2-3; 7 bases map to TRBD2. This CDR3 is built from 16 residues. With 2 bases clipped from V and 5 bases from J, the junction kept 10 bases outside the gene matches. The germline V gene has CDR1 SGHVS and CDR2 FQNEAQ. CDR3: CASSLQTSWSGDTQYF. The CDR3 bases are TGTGCCAGCAGCTTACAGACTAGCTGGAGTGGAGATACGCAGTATTTT.

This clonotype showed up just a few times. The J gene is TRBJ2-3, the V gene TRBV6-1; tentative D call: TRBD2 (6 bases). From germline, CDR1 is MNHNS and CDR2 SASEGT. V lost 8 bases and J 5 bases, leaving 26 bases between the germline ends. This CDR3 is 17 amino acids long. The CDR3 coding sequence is TGTGCCAGCTTGCCTCTACCGGGAGAACCAAAACGAGATACGCAGTATTTT. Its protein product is CASLPLPGEPKRDTQYF.

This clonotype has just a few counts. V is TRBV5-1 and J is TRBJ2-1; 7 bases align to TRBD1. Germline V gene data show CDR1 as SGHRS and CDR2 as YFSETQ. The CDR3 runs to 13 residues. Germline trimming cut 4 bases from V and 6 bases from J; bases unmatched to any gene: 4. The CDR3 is CASSRDRRNEQFF. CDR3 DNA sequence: TGCGCCAGCAGCCGGGACAGACGCAATGAGCAGTTCTTC.

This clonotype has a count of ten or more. CDR3 nucleotide sequence: TGCGCCAGCAGCTTGGACGGGGGTGTATACAATGAGCAGTTCTTC. This gives the protein CASSLDGGVYNEQFF. The chain employs TRBV5-1 and TRBJ2-1; the D gene is possibly TRBD2 (6 bases). V lost 0 bases and J lost 4, with 11 bases in between. In germline, CDR1 is SGHRS, CDR2 YFSETQ. The CDR3 runs to 15 residues.

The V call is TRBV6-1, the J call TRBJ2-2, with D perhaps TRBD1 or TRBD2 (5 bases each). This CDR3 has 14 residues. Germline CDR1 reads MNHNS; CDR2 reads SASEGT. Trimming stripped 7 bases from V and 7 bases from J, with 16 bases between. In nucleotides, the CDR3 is TGTGCCAGCACCGGGGCATGGAGAGGCGGGGAGCTGTTTTTT. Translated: CASTGAWRGGELFF.

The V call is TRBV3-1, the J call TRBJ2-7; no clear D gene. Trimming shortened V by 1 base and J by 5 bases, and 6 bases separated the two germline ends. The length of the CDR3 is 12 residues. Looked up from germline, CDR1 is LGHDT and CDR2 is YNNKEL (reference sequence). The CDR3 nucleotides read TGTGCCAGCAGCCAAGTGCTTAACGAGCAGTACTTC. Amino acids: CASSQVLNEQYF.

CDR3 in amino acids: CSASGRLIQETQYF. The CDR3 coding sequence is TGCAGTGCCAGCGGGAGACTGATCCAAGAGACCCAGTACTTC. The chain joins TRBV20-1 to TRBJ2-5; the match to TRBD2 covers 8 bases. From germline, CDR1 is DFQATT and CDR2 SNEGSKA (reference sequence). This CDR3 region has 14 residues. J was trimmed by 1 base and V by 6 bases; bases with no gene match: 7.

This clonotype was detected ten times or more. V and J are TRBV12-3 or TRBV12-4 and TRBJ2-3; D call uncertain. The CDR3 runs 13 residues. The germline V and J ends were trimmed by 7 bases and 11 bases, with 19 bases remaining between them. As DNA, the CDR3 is TGTGCCAGCAACGTCGGATCGGTACTGGAGCAGTATTTT. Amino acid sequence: CASNVGSVLEQYF.

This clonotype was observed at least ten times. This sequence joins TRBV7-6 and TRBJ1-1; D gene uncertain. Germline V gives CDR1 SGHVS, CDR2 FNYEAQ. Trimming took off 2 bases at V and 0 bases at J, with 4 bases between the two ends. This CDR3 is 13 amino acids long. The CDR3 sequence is CASSLLVNTEAFF. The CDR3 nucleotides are TGTGCCAGCAGCTTACTGGTGAACACTGAAGCTTTCTTT.

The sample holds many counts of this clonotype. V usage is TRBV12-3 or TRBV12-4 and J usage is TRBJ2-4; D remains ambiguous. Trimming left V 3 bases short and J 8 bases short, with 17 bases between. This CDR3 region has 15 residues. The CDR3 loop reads CASSFLGSPQDIQYF. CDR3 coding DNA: TGTGCCAGCAGTTTTCTGGGCTCACCCCAGGACATTCAGTACTTC.

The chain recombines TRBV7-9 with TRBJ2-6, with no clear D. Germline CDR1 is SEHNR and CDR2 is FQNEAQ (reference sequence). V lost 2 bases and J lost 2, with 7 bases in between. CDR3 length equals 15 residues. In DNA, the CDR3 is TGTGCCAGCAGCTTAAGGTCTGCTGGGGCCAACGTCCTGACTTTC. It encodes CASSLRSAGANVLTF.

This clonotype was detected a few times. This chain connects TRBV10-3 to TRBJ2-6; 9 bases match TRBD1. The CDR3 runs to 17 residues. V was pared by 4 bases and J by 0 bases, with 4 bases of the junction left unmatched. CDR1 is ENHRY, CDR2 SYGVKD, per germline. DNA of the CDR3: TGTGCCATCAGTGGGACGACAGGGGGCTCTGGGGCCAACGTCCTGACTTTC. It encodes CAISGTTGGSGANVLTF.